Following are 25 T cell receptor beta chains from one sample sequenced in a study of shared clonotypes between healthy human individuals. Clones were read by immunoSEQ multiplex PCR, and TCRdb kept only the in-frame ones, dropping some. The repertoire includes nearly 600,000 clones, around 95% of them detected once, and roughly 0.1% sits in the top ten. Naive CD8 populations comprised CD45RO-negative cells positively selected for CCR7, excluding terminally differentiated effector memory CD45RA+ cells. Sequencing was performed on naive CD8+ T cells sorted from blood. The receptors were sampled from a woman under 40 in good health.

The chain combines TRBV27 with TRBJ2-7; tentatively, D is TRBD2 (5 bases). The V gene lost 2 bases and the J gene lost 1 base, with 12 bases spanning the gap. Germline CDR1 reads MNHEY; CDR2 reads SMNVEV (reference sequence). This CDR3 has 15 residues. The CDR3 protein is CASSLTAGVSYEQYF. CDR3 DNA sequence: TGTGCCAGCAGTTTAACCGCCGGGGTATCCTACGAGCAGTACTTC.

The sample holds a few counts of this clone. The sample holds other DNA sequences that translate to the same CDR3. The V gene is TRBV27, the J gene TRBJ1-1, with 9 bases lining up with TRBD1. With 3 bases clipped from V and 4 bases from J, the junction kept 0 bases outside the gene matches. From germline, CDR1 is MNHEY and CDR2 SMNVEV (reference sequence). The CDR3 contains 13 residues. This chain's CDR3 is CASSLDRGTEAFF. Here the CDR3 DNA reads TGTGCCAGCAGTTTGGACAGGGGCACTGAAGCTTTCTTT.

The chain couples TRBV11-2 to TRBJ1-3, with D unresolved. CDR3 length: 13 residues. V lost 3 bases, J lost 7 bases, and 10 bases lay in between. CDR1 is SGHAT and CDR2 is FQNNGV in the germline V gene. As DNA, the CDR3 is TGTGCCAGCAGCTTCCAGGCTCGGAACACCATATATTTT. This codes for CASSFQARNTIYF. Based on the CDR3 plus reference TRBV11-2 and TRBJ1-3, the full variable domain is EAGVAQSPRYKIIEKRQSVAFWCNPISGHATLYWYQQILGQGPKLLIQFQNNGVVDDSQLPKDRFSAERLKGVDSTLKIQPAKLEDSAVYLCASSFQARNTIYFGEGSWLTVV.

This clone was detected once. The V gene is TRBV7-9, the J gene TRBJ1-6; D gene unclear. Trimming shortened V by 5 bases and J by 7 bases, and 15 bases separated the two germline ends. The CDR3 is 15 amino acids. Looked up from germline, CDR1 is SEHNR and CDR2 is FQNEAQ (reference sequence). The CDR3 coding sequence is TGTGCCAGCAGCCCTCTGTGGGAGGCGAATTCACCCCTCCACTTT. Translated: CASSPLWEANSPLHF. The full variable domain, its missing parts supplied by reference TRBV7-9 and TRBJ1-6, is DTGVSQNPRHKITKRGQNVTFRCDPISEHNRLYWYRQTLGQGPEFLTYFQNEAQLEKSRLLSDRFSAERPKGSFSTLEIQRTEQGDSAMYLCASSPLWEANSPLHFGNGTRLTVT.

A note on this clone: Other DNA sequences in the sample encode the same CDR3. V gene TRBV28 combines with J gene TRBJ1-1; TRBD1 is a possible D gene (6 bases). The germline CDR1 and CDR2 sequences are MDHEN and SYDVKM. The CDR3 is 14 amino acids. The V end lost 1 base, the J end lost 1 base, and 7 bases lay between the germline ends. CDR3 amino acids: CASSLLDRNTEAFF. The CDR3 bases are TGTGCCAGCAGTTTATTGGACAGGAACACTGAAGCTTTCTTT.

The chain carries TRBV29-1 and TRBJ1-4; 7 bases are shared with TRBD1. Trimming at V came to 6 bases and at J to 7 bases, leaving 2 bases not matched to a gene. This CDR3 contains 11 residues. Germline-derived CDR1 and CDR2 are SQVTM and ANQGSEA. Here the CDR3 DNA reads TGCAGCGTCCGACAGGGTGAAAAACTGTTTTTT. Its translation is CSVRQGEKLFF. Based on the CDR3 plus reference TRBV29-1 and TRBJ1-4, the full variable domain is SAVISQKPSRDICQRGTSLTIQCQVDSQVTMMFWYRQQPGQSLTLIATANQGSEATYESGFVIDKFPISRPNLTFSTLTVSNMSPEDSSIYLCSVRQGEKLFFGSGTQLSVL.

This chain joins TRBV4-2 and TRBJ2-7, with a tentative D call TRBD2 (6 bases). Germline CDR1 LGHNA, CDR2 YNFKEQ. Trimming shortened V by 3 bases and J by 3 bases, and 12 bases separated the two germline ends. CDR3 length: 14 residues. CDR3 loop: CASSHPGTYYEQYF. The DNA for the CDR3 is TGTGCCAGCAGCCATCCTGGGACTTACTACGAGCAGTACTTC.

The chain's CDR3 is CASSQEMGTAIYGYTF. CDR3 DNA sequence: TGCGCCAGCAGCCAAGAAATGGGGACAGCTATCTATGGCTACACCTTC. V gene TRBV4-1 combines with J gene TRBJ1-2; 7 positions agree with TRBD1. The CDR3 covers 16 residues. CDR1 MGHRA and CDR2 YSYEKL come from the germline V gene. V was pared by 0 bases and J by 4 bases, with 8 bases of the junction left unmatched.

The DNA of the CDR3 is TGTGCCAGCAGTTTAGGCTTAGGCAGCACTGAAGCTTTCTTT. It translates to CASSLGLGSTEAFF. The chain employs TRBV27 and TRBJ1-1; D ambiguous. The ends were cut back, 2 bases at V and 4 bases at J, with 11 bases in the middle. This CDR3 is built from 14 residues. Looked up from germline, CDR1 is MNHEY and CDR2 is SMNVEV (reference sequence).

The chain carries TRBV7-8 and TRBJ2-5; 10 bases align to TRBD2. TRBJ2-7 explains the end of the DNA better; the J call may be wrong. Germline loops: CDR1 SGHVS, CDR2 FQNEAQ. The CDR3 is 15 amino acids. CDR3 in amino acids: CASSFGLAVTYEQYF. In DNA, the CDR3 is TGTGCCAGCAGCTTTGGACTAGCGGTTACCTACGAGCAGTACTTC.

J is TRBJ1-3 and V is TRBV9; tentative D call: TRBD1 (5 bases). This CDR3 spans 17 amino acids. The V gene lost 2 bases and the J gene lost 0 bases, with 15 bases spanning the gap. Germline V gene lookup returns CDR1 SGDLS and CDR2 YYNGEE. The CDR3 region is CASSVGGRISSGNTIYF. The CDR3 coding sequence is TGTGCCAGCAGCGTGGGGGGACGGATAAGCTCTGGAAACACCATATATTTT.

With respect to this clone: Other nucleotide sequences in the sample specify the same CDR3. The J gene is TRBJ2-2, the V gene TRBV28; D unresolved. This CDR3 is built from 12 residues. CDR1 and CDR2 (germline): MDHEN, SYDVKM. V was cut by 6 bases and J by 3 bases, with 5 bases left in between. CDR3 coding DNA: TGTGCCAGCAGGACATACACCGGGGAGCTGTTTTTT. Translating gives CASRTYTGELFF.

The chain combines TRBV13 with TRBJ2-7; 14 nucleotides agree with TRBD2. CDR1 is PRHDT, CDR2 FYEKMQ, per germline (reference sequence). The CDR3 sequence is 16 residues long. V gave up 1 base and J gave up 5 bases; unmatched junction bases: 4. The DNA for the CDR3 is TGTGCCAGCAGCTTAGCGACTAGCGGGAGGGGCCACGAGCAGTACTTC. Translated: CASSLATSGRGHEQYF.

CDR3 sequence: CASSVGGMTYNEQFF. CDR3 in DNA: TGTGCCAGCAGCGTAGGGGGGATGACCTACAATGAGCAGTTCTTC. The rearrangement joins TRBV9 to TRBJ2-1; tentatively, D is TRBD1 or TRBD2 (5 bases each). The CDR3 is 15 residues long. The germline V and J ends were trimmed by 0 bases and 2 bases, with 9 bases remaining between them. The germline V gene encodes CDR1 SGDLS and CDR2 YYNGEE.

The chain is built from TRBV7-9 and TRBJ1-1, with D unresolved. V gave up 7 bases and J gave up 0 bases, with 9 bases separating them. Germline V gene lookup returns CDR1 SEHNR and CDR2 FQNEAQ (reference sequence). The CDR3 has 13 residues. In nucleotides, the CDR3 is TGTGCCAGCAACGGACTTATGAACACTGAAGCTTTCTTT. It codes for CASNGLMNTEAFF.

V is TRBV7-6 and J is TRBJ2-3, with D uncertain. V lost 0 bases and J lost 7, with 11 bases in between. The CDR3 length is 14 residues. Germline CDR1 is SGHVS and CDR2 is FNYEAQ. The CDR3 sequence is CASSLAGKLNTQYF. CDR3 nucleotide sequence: TGTGCCAGCAGCTTAGCAGGGAAGTTGAATACGCAGTATTTT.

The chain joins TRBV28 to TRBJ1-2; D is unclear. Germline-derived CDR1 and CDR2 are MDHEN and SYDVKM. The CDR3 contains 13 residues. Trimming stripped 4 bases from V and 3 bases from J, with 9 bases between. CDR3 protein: CASSYLEDYGYTF. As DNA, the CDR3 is TGTGCCAGCAGTTATTTGGAGGACTATGGCTACACCTTC.

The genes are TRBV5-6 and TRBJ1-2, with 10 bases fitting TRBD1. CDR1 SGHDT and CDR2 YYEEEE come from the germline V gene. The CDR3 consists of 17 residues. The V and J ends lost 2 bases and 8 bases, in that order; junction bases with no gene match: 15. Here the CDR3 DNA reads TGTGCCAGCAGCTTCGGGACAGGGGTCGATGCCTCTAGGGGCTACACCTTC. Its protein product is CASSFGTGVDASRGYTF.

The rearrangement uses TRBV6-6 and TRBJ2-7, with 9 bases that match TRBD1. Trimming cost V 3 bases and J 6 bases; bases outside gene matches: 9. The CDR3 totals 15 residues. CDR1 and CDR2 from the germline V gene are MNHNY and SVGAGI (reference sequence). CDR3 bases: TGTGCCAGCAGTTATGAGGGGACAGGGAGAGTCGAGCAGTACTTC. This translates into CASSYEGTGRVEQYF.

The CDR3: CASSPQTVVRSGANVLTF. Here the CDR3 DNA reads TGTGCCAGTAGTCCTCAGACAGTCGTCCGCTCTGGGGCCAACGTCCTGACTTTC. The chain employs TRBV19 and TRBJ2-6; perhaps TRBD1 as D (5 bases). Germline V gene sequence: CDR1 LNHDA, CDR2 SQIVND (reference sequence). The CDR3 loop spans 18 amino acids. Trimming left V 5 bases short and J 0 bases short, with 17 bases between.

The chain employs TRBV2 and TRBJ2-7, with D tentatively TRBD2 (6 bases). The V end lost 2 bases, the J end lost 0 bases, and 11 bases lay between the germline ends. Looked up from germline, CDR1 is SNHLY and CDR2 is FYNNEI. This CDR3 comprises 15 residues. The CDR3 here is CASSEHGGNSYEQYF. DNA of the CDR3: TGTGCCAGCAGTGAACATGGCGGGAACTCCTACGAGCAGTACTTC.

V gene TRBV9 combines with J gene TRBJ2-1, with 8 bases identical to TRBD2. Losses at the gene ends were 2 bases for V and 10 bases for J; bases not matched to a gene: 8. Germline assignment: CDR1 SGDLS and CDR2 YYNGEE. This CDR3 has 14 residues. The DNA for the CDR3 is TGTGCCAGCAGCGTCTTCTCCGGGAGGGGGGAGCAGTTCTTC. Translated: CASSVFSGRGEQFF.

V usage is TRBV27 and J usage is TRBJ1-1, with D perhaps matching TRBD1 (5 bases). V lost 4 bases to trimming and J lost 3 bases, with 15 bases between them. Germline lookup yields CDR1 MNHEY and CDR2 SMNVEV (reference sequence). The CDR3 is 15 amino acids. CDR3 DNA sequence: TGTGCCAGCAGTTCAATACAGGATGTGGACACTGAAGCTTTCTTT. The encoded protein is CASSSIQDVDTEAFF.

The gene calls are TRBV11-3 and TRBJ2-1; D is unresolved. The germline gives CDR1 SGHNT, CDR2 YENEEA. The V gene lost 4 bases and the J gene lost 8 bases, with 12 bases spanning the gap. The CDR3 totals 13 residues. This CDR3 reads CASSSFPGYEQFF. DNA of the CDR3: TGTGCCAGCAGCTCTTTTCCTGGGTATGAGCAGTTCTTC.

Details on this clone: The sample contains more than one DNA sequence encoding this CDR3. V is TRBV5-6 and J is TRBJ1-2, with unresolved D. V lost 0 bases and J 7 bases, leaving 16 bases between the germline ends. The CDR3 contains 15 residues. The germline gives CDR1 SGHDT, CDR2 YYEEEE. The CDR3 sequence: CASSLVRAQTFGYTF. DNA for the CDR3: TGTGCCAGCAGCTTGGTACGGGCTCAGACTTTTGGCTACACCTTC. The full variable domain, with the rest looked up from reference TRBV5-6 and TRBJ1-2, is DAGVTQSPTHLIKTRGQQVTLRCSPKSGHDTVSWYQQALGQGPQFIFQYYEEEERQRGNFPDRFSGHQFPNYSSELNVNALLLGDSALYLCASSLVRAQTFGYTFGSGTRLTVV.